These 12 T cell receptor beta chains came from one sample sequenced in a study of early T cells in non-severe SARS-CoV-2 infection. TCRdb independently ran MiXCR on the 5' RACE reads; one entry per CDR3 protein. The table includes more than 35,000 distinct CDR3 sequences, 3% to 4% detected once. The material sequenced was whole blood. The source of these receptors is an adult who was a healthcare worker with PCR-confirmed SARS-CoV-2 infection or an uninfected control (not recorded which).

This clonotype has at least ten counts. The V and J genes are TRBV7-3 and TRBJ2-1; perhaps TRBD2 as D (6 bases). Germline V lookup: CDR1 SGHTA, CDR2 FQGTGA. The germline V and J ends were trimmed by 2 bases and 5 bases, with 13 bases remaining between them. The CDR3 covers 15 residues. The CDR3 loop reads CASSLSSGPNNEQFF. CDR3 nucleotides: TGTGCCAGCAGCTTATCGAGCGGGCCTAACAATGAGCAGTTCTTC.

This clonotype was seen repeatedly, ten times or more. This rearrangement joins TRBV14 to TRBJ1-1; possible D gene TRBD1, 6 bases. The CDR3 runs 17 residues. V shed 1 base and J shed 2 bases, with 17 bases lying between them. Germline CDR1 is SGHDN and CDR2 is FVKESK. The CDR3 nucleotides are TGTGCCAGCAGCCAAGCAGACAGGTTCGGGAGTAACACTGAAGCTTTCTTT. This encodes CASSQADRFGSNTEAFF.

This clonotype was recorded at least ten times. The chain employs TRBV5-1 and TRBJ1-2; 8 positions agree with TRBD1. The germline CDR1 and CDR2 sequences are SGHRS and YFSETQ. The CDR3 has 18 residues. Trimming removed 0 bases from V and 4 bases from J; junction bases left unmatched: 14. This chain's CDR3 is CASSLVPGGVGLGYGYTF. The CDR3 nucleotides read TGCGCCAGCAGCTTGGTCCCAGGGGGCGTGGGATTGGGCTATGGCTACACCTTC.

Here the CDR3 DNA reads TGTGCCAGCAGCCCGACTAGGTTTTACGGGGAGCTGTTTTTT. Translated: CASSPTRFYGELFF. The J gene is TRBJ2-2, the V gene TRBV28, with a weak D call TRBD2 (6 bases). CDR3 size: 14 residues. The germline CDR1 and CDR2 sequences are MDHEN and SYDVKM. Trimming left V 6 bases short and J 7 bases short, with 15 bases between. The full variable domain, with the rest looked up from reference TRBV28 and TRBJ2-2, is DVKVTQSSRYLVKRTGEKVFLECVQDMDHENMFWYRQDPGLGLRLIYFSYDVKMKEKGDIPEGYSVSREKKERFSLILESASTNQTSMYLCASSPTRFYGELFFGEGSRLTVL.

This clonotype was seen ten or more times. The V and J genes are TRBV29-1 and TRBJ1-1; D is unresolved. Germline CDR1 is SQVTM and CDR2 is ANQGSEA. The CDR3 has 13 amino acids. The V end was cut by 2 bases, the J end by 5 bases, with 12 bases between. The DNA of the CDR3 is TGCAGCGTTGAACCTGTACGGGCGACTGAAGCTTTCTTT. Its translation: CSVEPVRATEAFF.

This clonotype was picked up many times. This sequence joins TRBV18 and TRBJ2-1; D not resolved. Between the trimmed V and J ends, which lost 3 bases and 0 bases, there was a span of 9 bases. Germline lookup yields CDR1 KGHSH and CDR2 LQKENI. The CDR3 has 15 residues. The CDR3 DNA sequence: TGTGCCAGCTCACCTTGGCAGAGCTCCTACAATGAGCAGTTCTTC. Translated: CASSPWQSSYNEQFF.

This clonotype was detected many times. The V call is TRBV4-3, the J call TRBJ1-1; D gene unclear. Germline-derived CDR1 and CDR2 are LGHNA and YSLEER. CDR3 length equals 15 residues. Deletions cut 0 bases from V and 3 bases from J, with 11 bases between. In DNA form, the CDR3 reads TGCGCCAGCAGCCAAGATTGGACGGATGACACTGAAGCTTTCTTT. This codes for CASSQDWTDDTEAFF.

In its sample, this clonotype was seen many times. Here the CDR3 reads CASSQDYAGGTDEQFF. Here the CDR3 DNA reads TGCGCCAGCAGCCAAGATTATGCGGGAGGGACCGATGAGCAGTTCTTC. This sequence joins TRBV4-3 and TRBJ2-1; 9 bases agree with TRBD2. Trimming cost V 0 bases and J 8 bases; bases outside gene matches: 8. The CDR3 consists of 16 residues. Germline values: CDR1 LGHNA, CDR2 YSLEER.

This clonotype was recorded at least ten times. J is TRBJ2-3 and V is TRBV20-1; D uncertain. V dropped 0 bases and J dropped 8 bases, with 12 bases sitting between them. CDR1 is DFQATT and CDR2 is SNEGSKA in the germline V gene (reference sequence). The CDR3 loop spans 13 amino acids. This chain's CDR3 is CSAREWVTGTQYF. The CDR3 bases are TGCAGTGCTAGAGAGTGGGTCACTGGTACGCAGTATTTT.

This clonotype was seen many times. The rearrangement links TRBV20-1 to TRBJ2-3; possible D gene TRBD1, 5 bases. The V and J ends lost 1 base and 0 bases respectively, with 14 bases between them. Germline CDR1 DFQATT, CDR2 SNEGSKA (reference sequence). This CDR3 is 16 amino acids long. CDR3 residues: CSARVLTASSTDTQYF. In nucleotides, the CDR3 is TGCAGTGCTAGAGTCCTGACAGCCTCTAGCACAGATACGCAGTATTTT.

The chain links TRBV28 to TRBJ2-2; D is possibly TRBD1 (7 bases). The CDR3 contains 13 residues. CDR1 MDHEN and CDR2 SYDVKM come from the germline V gene. V dropped 8 bases and J dropped 10 bases, with 17 bases sitting between them. The CDR3 reads CASLEGAAEELFF. The CDR3 DNA reads TGTGCCAGCTTGGAGGGGGCGGCCGAGGAGCTGTTTTTT.

This clonotype was seen a handful of times. The CDR3 DNA reads as TGCGCCAGCAGCTGGGACAGGACTAGCACAGATACGCAGTATTTT. Protein product: CASSWDRTSTDTQYF. The chain joins TRBV5-1 to TRBJ2-3; 8 nucleotides agree with TRBD1. V gave up 3 bases and J gave up 0 bases; unmatched junction bases: 3. Germline-derived CDR1 and CDR2 are SGHRS and YFSETQ. The CDR3 covers 15 residues.